The present T cell receptor beta chain was sequenced within a study of OX40 agonist ivuxolimab in advanced cancers. Study overall: The eligibility criteria allowed prior anti-PD-1, anti-PD-L1 or anti-CTLA-4 therapy, and 40% had some.

TCRdb's table, derived via immunoSEQ multiplex PCR, lists solely in-frame clones and lacks some. The repertoire holds around 48,000 clones, approximately 84% seen once, with roughly 9.9% in the top ten. Study-wide points: What antigens the expanded peripheral T cells recognized was never established.

The germline CDR1 and CDR2 sequences are SGHRS and YFSETQ. There are 14 residues in the CDR3. Trimming shortened V by 4 bases and J by 8 bases, and 15 bases separated the two germline ends. Concerning this clone itself: Its antigen is unidentified.

The TCR sequence derives from an adult with an advanced solid tumor such as melanoma, head and neck, liver or kidney cancer. The rearrangement uses TRBV5-1 and TRBJ2-2; the D is unclear. This sample comprised CD4+ or CD8+ T cells sorted from blood, obtained in a trial of the OX40 agonist ivuxolimab. This CDR3 is CASSPGPIGGELFF. DNA of the CDR3: TGCGCCAGCAGCCCGGGCCCCATCGGTGGGGAGCTGTTTTTT. The complete variable domain, with remaining parts taken from reference TRBV5-1 and TRBJ2-2, reads KAGVTQTPRYLIKTRGQQVTLSCSPISGHRSVSWYQQTPGQGLQFLFEYFSETQRNKGNFPGRFSGRQFSNSRSEMNVSTLELGDSALYLCASSPGPIGGELFFGEGSRLTVL.